The clone carrying this TCR beta chain came up a few times. The CDR3 is 17 amino acids. Between the trimmed V and J ends, which lost 3 bases and 6 bases, there was a span of 24 bases. Germline CDR1 ENHRY, CDR2 SYGVKD. For TCRbeta, the library was prepared with unique molecular identifiers. In TCRdb, the PCR reads were re-called with MiXCR into one record per CDR3 protein. The data contain about 400,000 distinct CDR3 sequences, about an eighth of them seen just once; the ten biggest clones take up 4% to 5.5%. The sample originates from a study of T-cell reconstitution after alpha-beta-depleted transplantation in children.

The specimen was PBMCs, collected from the stem cell graft. This clonotype was sampled from a human donor who donated a stem cell graft to a child with Fanconi anemia. This chain connects TRBV10-3 to TRBJ2-7, with D possibly matching TRBD2 (7 bases). The DNA for the CDR3 is TGTGCCATCAGTGATATGATTGGGGGGGCGTCCGGGGGCGAGCAGTACTTC. Translated, it gives CAISDMIGGASGGEQYF.